This T cell receptor (beta chain) was obtained from a study of T-cell memory formation after mild COVID-19. Study findings and constraints: Memory from before infection featured some responding clones, which suggests cross-reactive memory joined. Of the contracting clones, CD4+ ones lay mainly in CM and EM, and CD8+ ones in EMRA.

Trimming took off 4 bases at V and 7 bases at J, with 15 bases between the two ends. The CDR3 runs 13 residues. Germline V gives CDR1 SGHDT, CDR2 YYEEEE. As to this clonotype: Its antigen remains unknown.

TCRdb used MiXCR to reprocess the 5' RACE reads, holding one entry per CDR3 protein. The table lists 250,000 to 400,000 distinct CDR3 sequences, roughly an eighth of them singletons, with roughly 23% in the top ten. The sample comprised PBMCs or a T cell subset sorted from them (not recorded which). This sequence joins TRBV5-6 and TRBJ2-7; TRBD1 is a possible D gene (6 bases). The source is a man aged 18 to 29 who had mild COVID-19 (a few samples of this study predate the infection). Cell type and time point are not known. CDR3 DNA sequence: TGTGCCAGCAGCAGAGGACAGTTACGAGAGCAGTACGTC. This gives the protein CASSRGQLREQYV.